This TCR beta chain was retrieved from a study of T cells in Graves' hyperthyroidism and ophthalmopathy. RNA transcripts yielded amplified TCR beta CDR3 regions. The HTBI set primed first-round TCR CDR3 RT-PCR. TCRdb re-derived calls from the multiplex PCR reads in MiXCR, one entry per CDR3 protein. The data show roughly 750,000 distinct CDR3 sequences, 15% to 20% seen once. An approximately 10 ml volume of fresh peripheral blood provided the PBMCs. V shed 7 bases, J shed 1 base, and the junction held 16 bases outside the gene matches. In germline, CDR1 is MNHEY, CDR2 SVGEGT. The CDR3 totals 18 residues. This clonotype has only a few counts. Its antigen is unknown. General observations from the study: Through a model of 13 V-J features, ophthalmopathy was separated from stable hyperthyroidism. Ophthalmopathy got predicted by the model a median about 6.7 months before its onset.

The sequence derives from a man younger than 35 with Graves' hyperthyroidism. The genes are TRBV6-2 or TRBV6-3 and TRBJ2-1; 7 bases fit TRBD2. Input material: blood. CDR3 loop: CASTKAGALAPSYNEQFF. DNA of the CDR3: TGTGCCAGCACCAAAGCTGGGGCACTAGCGCCTTCCTACAATGAGCAGTTCTTC.